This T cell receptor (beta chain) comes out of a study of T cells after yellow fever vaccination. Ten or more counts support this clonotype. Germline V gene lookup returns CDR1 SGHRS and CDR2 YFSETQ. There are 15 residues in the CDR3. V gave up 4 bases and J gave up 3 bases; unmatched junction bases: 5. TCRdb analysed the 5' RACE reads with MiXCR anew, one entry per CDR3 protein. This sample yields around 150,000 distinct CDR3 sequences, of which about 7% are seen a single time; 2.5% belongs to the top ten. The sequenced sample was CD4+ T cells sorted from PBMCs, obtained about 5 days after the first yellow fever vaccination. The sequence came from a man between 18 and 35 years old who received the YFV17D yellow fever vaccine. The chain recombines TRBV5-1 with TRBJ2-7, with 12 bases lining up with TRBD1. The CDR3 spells CASSPGTGGFYEQYF. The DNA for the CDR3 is TGCGCCAGCAGCCCTGGGACAGGGGGCTTCTACGAGCAGTACTTC.